This passage covers 23 T cell receptor beta chains from one sample sequenced in a study of blood T cell repertoires in COVID-19. The method was immunoSEQ multiplex PCR; TCRdb's version includes in-frame clones alone and lacks a portion of them. The sample contains roughly 250,000 clones, roughly four fifths of which appear only once. The specimen was peripheral blood. The receptors derive from a woman at least 80 years old with acute or convalescent COVID-19.

Comment on this clone: At the DNA level, this CDR3 is encoded by other sequences in the same sample as well. The genes are TRBV7-9 and TRBJ1-1, with TRBD1 identical over 7 bases. Germline V gene sequence: CDR1 SEHNR, CDR2 FQNEAQ (reference sequence). The ends lost 0 bases at V and 10 bases at J; junction bases unmatched: 5. CDR3 length: 13 amino acids. The CDR3 here is CASSLAGQGGAFF. In DNA form, the CDR3 reads TGTGCCAGCAGCTTAGCTGGGCAGGGGGGAGCTTTCTTT.

This clone was seen a few times. The chain joins TRBV7-8 to TRBJ1-5; 12 nucleotides match TRBD1. V lost 0 bases, J lost 7 bases, and 4 bases stayed unmatched. The germline V gene encodes CDR1 SGHVS and CDR2 FQNEAQ. The length of the CDR3 is 16 residues. Written as DNA, the CDR3 is TGTGCCAGCAGCTTAGCGGGACAGGGGGCAGGACAGCCCCAGCATTTT. Amino acids: CASSLAGQGAGQPQHF.

This clone was counted a few times. The gene calls are TRBV9 and TRBJ1-4; D is perhaps TRBD1 (5 bases). CDR3 length: 17 amino acids. Trimming stripped 4 bases from V and 3 bases from J, with 19 bases between. Germline assignment: CDR1 SGDLS and CDR2 YYNGEE. CDR3 bases: TGTGCCAGCAGCCCCAGTGGCAGGGAGGGTTCTAATGAAAAACTGTTTTTT. This translates into CASSPSGREGSNEKLFF.

This chain joins TRBV29-1 and TRBJ2-1, with TRBD1 identical over 9 bases. V shed 3 bases and J 4 bases; nucleotides not matched to a gene: 7. The CDR3 totals 15 residues. Germline V gene lookup returns CDR1 SQVTM and CDR2 ANQGSEA. The CDR3 is CSVDLGQGSYNEQFF. The DNA of the CDR3 is TGCAGCGTTGATCTTGGACAGGGGTCTTACAATGAGCAGTTCTTC.

This chain joins TRBV11-2 and TRBJ2-1; perhaps TRBD2 as D (5 bases). Trimming shortened V by 5 bases and J by 0 bases, and 14 bases separated the two germline ends. Germline V gives CDR1 SGHAT, CDR2 FQNNGV. The CDR3 consists of 16 residues. This CDR3 is CASSAGRGSSYNEQFF. The CDR3 DNA sequence: TGTGCCAGCAGCGCCGGCCGGGGAAGCTCCTACAATGAGCAGTTCTTC. The variable domain in full, with the rest retrieved from reference TRBV11-2 and TRBJ2-1, is EAGVAQSPRYKIIEKRQSVAFWCNPISGHATLYWYQQILGQGPKLLIQFQNNGVVDDSQLPKDRFSAERLKGVDSTLKIQPAKLEDSAVYLCASSAGRGSSYNEQFFGPGTRLTVL.

The rearrangement joins TRBV11-2 to TRBJ2-7, with D possibly TRBD2 on 6 matching bases. This CDR3 is built from 14 residues. Trimming removed 1 base from V and 6 bases from J, with 13 bases in between. CDR1 and CDR2 from the germline V gene are SGHAT and FQNNGV. CDR3: CASSLGPGLGEQYF. For the CDR3, the DNA is TGTGCCAGCAGCTTAGGTCCGGGACTCGGCGAGCAGTACTTC.

The chain joins TRBV6-2 or TRBV6-3 to TRBJ1-2; no clear D. The V gene lost 5 bases and the J gene lost 4 bases, with 20 bases spanning the gap. The CDR3 loop spans 16 amino acids. CDR1 and CDR2 from the germline V gene are MNHEY and SVGEGT. The CDR3 coding sequence is TGTGCCAGCAGTCCACTCCCCGGGAGTAGAACCTATGGCTACACCTTC. Translating gives CASSPLPGSRTYGYTF.

V usage is TRBV7-9 and J usage is TRBJ2-1; 9 nucleotides match TRBD1. This CDR3 is built from 17 residues. Germline V lookup: CDR1 SEHNR, CDR2 FQNEAQ (reference sequence). V shed 1 base, J shed 6 bases, and the junction held 10 bases outside the gene matches. DNA of the CDR3: TGTGCCAGCAGCTTAGTAGCCGGGACAGGGAAACGCAATGAGCAGTTCTTC. Encoded protein: CASSLVAGTGKRNEQFF.

This clone appeared a few times. The chain links TRBV5-8 to TRBJ1-5; no definite D call. This CDR3 contains 15 residues. Trimming removed 1 base from V and 0 bases from J, with 8 bases in between. Per germline, CDR1 SGHTS and CDR2 YDEGEE. CDR3 region: CASSLSRLSNQPQHF. DNA for the CDR3: TGTGCCAGCAGCTTGTCCAGACTTAGCAATCAGCCCCAGCATTTT.

The chain links TRBV11-2 to TRBJ1-1, with D possibly being TRBD1 (5 bases). Trimming took off 2 bases at V and 11 bases at J, with 12 bases between the two ends. This CDR3 is built from 12 residues. The germline CDR1 and CDR2 sequences are SGHAT and FQNNGV. Here the CDR3 DNA reads TGTGCCAGCAGCTTACAGGGACTTGACGCTTTCTTT. Translated: CASSLQGLDAFF.

This clone was seen a few times. The CDR3 bases are TGTGCCAGCAGTTACTCGCAGGGAGGGGGGCAGTTCTTC. Its translation is CASSYSQGGGQFF. V is TRBV6-2 or TRBV6-3 and J is TRBJ2-1; possibly TRBD2 for D (7 bases). Trimming removed 0 bases at V and 12 bases at J, with 12 bases between. Germline V gene data show CDR1 as MNHEY and CDR2 as SVGEGT. The CDR3 length is 13 residues.

The rearrangement joins TRBV6-5 to TRBJ1-1; 7 bases match TRBD1. V dropped 6 bases and J dropped 0; count of bases not matched to a gene: 4. Germline values: CDR1 MNHEY, CDR2 SVGAGI. This CDR3 spans 14 amino acids. Here the CDR3 reads CASRGQQMNTEAFF. Here the CDR3 DNA reads TGTGCCAGCAGGGGACAGCAAATGAACACTGAAGCTTTCTTT.

V and J are TRBV4-2 and TRBJ2-5, with 11 nucleotides matching TRBD2. The CDR3 loop spans 16 amino acids. Germline-derived CDR1 and CDR2 are LGHNA and YNFKEQ. With 6 bases clipped from V and 3 bases from J, the junction kept 9 bases outside the gene matches. The DNA of the CDR3 is TGTGCCAGCAGTCAATCGACTAGCGGGAAAGAAGAGACCCAGTACTTC. Protein product: CASSQSTSGKEETQYF.

A single count supports this clone. CDR3 protein: CASSYEGGLNEQFF. The CDR3 DNA sequence: TGTGCCAGCAGTTACGAGGGGGGGCTGAATGAGCAGTTCTTC. The rearrangement links TRBV6-6 to TRBJ2-1; tentative D call: TRBD2 (7 bases). The V gene lost 2 bases and the J gene lost 7 bases, with 12 bases spanning the gap. There are 14 residues in the CDR3. The V gene's germline CDR1 is MNHNY and CDR2 SVGAGI (reference sequence).

The chain employs TRBV28 and TRBJ1-2, with 8 bases aligning to TRBD1. J lost 4 bases, V lost 7 bases, and 5 bases had no gene match. Germline V gene data show CDR1 as MDHEN and CDR2 as SYDVKM. The CDR3 totals 13 residues. The CDR3 spells CASNPQGAYGYTF. DNA for the CDR3: TGTGCCAGCAACCCCCAGGGGGCCTATGGCTACACCTTC.

The gene calls are TRBV3-1 (or the pseudogene TRBV3-2) and TRBJ1-1; 9 positions match TRBD1. With V trimmed by 8 bases and J by 6 bases, 10 bases remained unmatched. Germline V gives CDR1 LGHDT, CDR2 YNNKEL (reference sequence). This CDR3 is 14 amino acids long. In DNA form, the CDR3 reads TGTGCCAGCGCCGCGGGACAGGGAATGCCTGAAGCTTTCTTT. Amino acids: CASAAGQGMPEAFF.

Here the CDR3 DNA reads TGTGCCAGCAGCTTAGGTCAGGCCAGCAATGAGCAGTTCTTC. Its protein product is CASSLGQASNEQFF. The chain is built from TRBV7-9 and TRBJ2-1; D unclear. V was trimmed by 1 base and J by 6 bases, leaving 10 bases between them. The CDR3 length is 14 residues. The germline V gene has CDR1 SEHNR and CDR2 FQNEAQ (reference sequence).

The rearrangement joins TRBV5-1 to TRBJ2-4, with TRBD1 matching 11 bases. The junction had 8 bases not matched to a gene; V was cut back by 2 bases and J by 7 bases. This CDR3 is built from 16 residues. Germline V CDR1 and CDR2: SGHRS, YFSETQ. CDR3 DNA: TGCGCCAGCAGCTTCCAACCGGGACAGGGGGTCAACATTCAGTACTTC. Residues: CASSFQPGQGVNIQYF.

This rearrangement joins TRBV6-2 or TRBV6-3 to TRBJ1-5, with 8 bases lining up with TRBD1. This CDR3 comprises 17 residues. CDR1 and CDR2 (germline): MNHEY, SVGEGT. V was pared by 4 bases and J by 0 bases, with 8 bases of the junction left unmatched. CDR3 coding DNA: TGTGCCAGCAGTTCTACTTCGGGACAGGATAGCAATCAGCCCCAGCATTTT. It is translated as CASSSTSGQDSNQPQHF.

This clone was recorded only once. The identical CDR3 is also encoded by other nucleotide sequences in the sample. The chain is built from TRBV7-9 and TRBJ1-2, with D maybe TRBD1 (5 bases). There are 15 residues in the CDR3. V was pared by 0 bases and J by 4 bases, with 12 bases between. Germline lookup yields CDR1 SEHNR and CDR2 FQNEAQ (reference sequence). This CDR3 reads CASSLAPGQGYGYTF. DNA for the CDR3: TGTGCCAGCAGCTTAGCCCCAGGGCAGGGCTATGGCTACACCTTC.

The chain couples TRBV5-1 to TRBJ1-6, with D possibly being TRBD1 (6 bases). V was cut by 0 bases and J by 7 bases, with 11 bases left in between. From germline, CDR1 is SGHRS and CDR2 YFSETQ. The CDR3 has 15 amino acids. Here the CDR3 DNA reads TGCGCCAGCAGCTTGGCTACAGGGTGGAATTCACCCCTCCACTTT. It encodes CASSLATGWNSPLHF.

The chain carries TRBV30 and TRBJ1-4; D unresolved. Germline V gene lookup returns CDR1 GTSNPN and CDR2 SVGIG (reference sequence). Between the trimmed V and J ends, which lost 1 base and 8 bases, there was a span of 11 bases. The CDR3 is made up of 13 amino acids. CDR3 bases: TGTGCCTGGAGTGCCTCATTGAGGGAAAAACTGTTTTTT. It translates to CAWSASLREKLFF.

The V call is TRBV29-1, the J call TRBJ1-2; no definite D call. With 8 bases removed from V and 4 bases from J, the gap between germline ends came to 14 bases. CDR3 length equals 12 residues. CDR1 is SQVTM and CDR2 is ANQGSEA in the germline V gene. For the CDR3, the DNA is TGCAGCACACATACGACTATCTATGGCTACACCTTC. It yields the protein CSTHTTIYGYTF.